These 15 T cell receptor beta chains share one sample of origin, sequenced in a study of blood T cell repertoires in COVID-19. Only in-frame clones appear in the TCRdb table, and some are missing; sequencing was by immunoSEQ multiplex PCR. This sample has fewer than 85,000 clones, with approximately 80% found just once. The sequencing input was peripheral blood. The receptors stem from a man in his thirties or forties with COVID-19, enrolled during active disease.

This chain joins TRBV10-3 and TRBJ1-2, with D perhaps matching TRBD1 (6 bases). Deletions cut 4 bases from V and 1 base from J, with 13 bases between. Germline-derived CDR1 and CDR2 are ENHRY and SYGVKD. The CDR3 is 15 amino acids. Written as DNA, the CDR3 is TGTGCCATCAGTGTGGCAGAAGGGGGTAACTATGGCTACACCTTC. Its translation: CAISVAEGGNYGYTF.

This chain joins TRBV3-1 (or the pseudogene TRBV3-2) and TRBJ2-3; TRBD1 agrees at 9 bases. The J segment lost 6 bases and the V segment lost 6 bases, leaving 4 bases of the junction unmatched. This CDR3 spans 13 amino acids. Germline CDR1 is LGHDT and CDR2 is YNNKEL (reference sequence). This CDR3 is CASRRQGVDTQYF. The CDR3 coding sequence is TGTGCCAGCAGGCGACAGGGGGTTGATACGCAGTATTTT.

This clone was observed once. This chain joins TRBV7-8 and TRBJ1-2; TRBD1 agrees at 8 bases. Germline CDR1 and CDR2: SGHVS and FQNEAQ. This CDR3 is built from 15 residues. The V segment lost 5 bases and the J segment 6 bases; nucleotides outside the gene matches: 11. The DNA for the CDR3 is TGTGCCAGCAGCCATTCCTACAGGGGGGAAGATGGCTACACCTTC. It encodes CASSHSYRGEDGYTF.

The rearrangement joins TRBV2 to TRBJ1-5; D possibly corresponds to TRBD1 (5 bases). This CDR3 comprises 15 residues. V lost 5 bases to trimming and J lost 5 bases, with 16 bases between them. Looked up from germline, CDR1 is SNHLY and CDR2 is FYNNEI. CDR3 DNA: TGTGCCAGCAGTACCCCGGGGGAGGTGCATCAGCCCCAGCATTTT. Translated: CASSTPGEVHQPQHF.

This clone was counted a single time. The chain has TRBV5-6 and TRBJ1-2; 12 nucleotides line up with TRBD1. V lost 7 bases and J lost 7; bases outside the gene matches: 8. The CDR3 loop spans 14 amino acids. The V gene's germline CDR1 is SGHDT and CDR2 YYEEEE. CDR3 coding DNA: TGTGCCAGCTCCTGGGACAGGGGGCTGAGTGGCTACACCTTC. Protein sequence: CASSWDRGLSGYTF. The complete variable domain, with remaining parts taken from reference TRBV5-6 and TRBJ1-2, reads DAGVTQSPTHLIKTRGQQVTLRCSPKSGHDTVSWYQQALGQGPQFIFQYYEEEERQRGNFPDRFSGHQFPNYSSELNVNALLLGDSALYLCASSWDRGLSGYTFGSGTRLTVV.

The chain has TRBV30 and TRBJ1-1; D gene ambiguous. CDR3 length: 13 residues. Deletions cut 5 bases from V and 1 base from J, with 11 bases between. Germline CDR1 reads GTSNPN; CDR2 reads SVGIG (reference sequence). CDR3 amino acids: CAWGKGGNTEAFF. The CDR3 nucleotides are TGTGCCTGGGGAAAGGGAGGGAACACTGAAGCTTTCTTT.

This chain connects TRBV5-6 to TRBJ2-1; 10 bases are shared with TRBD2. With 1 base clipped from V and 9 bases from J, the junction kept 7 bases outside the gene matches. The germline gives CDR1 SGHDT, CDR2 YYEEEE. There are 15 residues in the CDR3. CDR3 sequence reads: CASSLRASGSSEQFF. In DNA, the CDR3 is TGTGCCAGCAGCTTGAGGGCTAGCGGGAGCTCTGAGCAGTTCTTC.

The gene calls are TRBV19 and TRBJ2-2; tentatively, D is TRBD1 (6 bases). With 3 bases removed from V and 1 base from J, the gap between germline ends came to 12 bases. Germline CDR1 and CDR2: LNHDA and SQIVND (reference sequence). The CDR3 is made up of 16 amino acids. CDR3 bases: TGTGCCAGTAGTATCCTAAAGACAGGGAACACCGGGGAGCTGTTTTTT. This translates into CASSILKTGNTGELFF.

Details on this clone: Other DNA variants within this sample encode the same CDR3. The CDR3 region is CASSMWPGYTF. CDR3 sequence (DNA): TGTGCCAGTAGTATGTGGCCTGGCTACACCTTC. V is TRBV19 and J is TRBJ1-2; D gene ambiguous. Trimming left V 3 bases short and J 7 bases short, with 6 bases between. The CDR3 consists of 11 residues. Per germline, CDR1 LNHDA and CDR2 SQIVND (reference sequence).

The rearrangement uses TRBV7-9 and TRBJ1-2, with 7 bases fitting TRBD1. CDR3 size: 14 residues. The germline CDR1 and CDR2 sequences are SEHNR and FQNEAQ (reference sequence). Losses at the gene ends were 5 bases for V and 8 bases for J; bases not matched to a gene: 11. The CDR3 here is CASSVRDSPYGYTF. The DNA of the CDR3 is TGTGCCAGCAGCGTAAGGGACAGTCCATACGGCTACACCTTC.

The chain joins TRBV2 to TRBJ1-5, with 8 bases aligning to TRBD1. CDR3 length: 15 residues. Trimming removed 5 bases from V and 2 bases from J; junction bases left unmatched: 5. Per the germline V gene, CDR1 is SNHLY and CDR2 is FYNNEI. CDR3 region: CASSLQGGGNQPQHF. CDR3 DNA: TGTGCCAGCAGTTTACAGGGGGGTGGCAATCAGCCCCAGCATTTT.

The rearrangement uses TRBV7-6 and TRBJ1-4; D is possibly TRBD1 (5 bases). The V end lost 1 base, the J end lost 8 bases, and 11 bases lay between the germline ends. The V gene's germline CDR1 is SGHVS and CDR2 FNYEAQ. This CDR3 is 14 amino acids long. CDR3 nucleotides: TGTGCCAGCAGCTTAGAGCAGGGAGGGGAAAAACTGTTTTTT. Protein: CASSLEQGGEKLFF.

This clone was found once. The chain recombines TRBV14 with TRBJ1-1, with 10 bases that match TRBD1. CDR1 is SGHDN, CDR2 FVKESK, per germline. CDR3 length: 16 amino acids. The V segment lost 1 base and the J segment 6 bases; nucleotides outside the gene matches: 8. CDR3 DNA: TGTGCCAGCAGCCAAGGGACAGTCGGGACAGGGGCTGAAGCTTTCTTT. It specifies CASSQGTVGTGAEAFF.

This clone was observed a few times. The chain joins TRBV2 to TRBJ1-2; D is undetermined. Looked up from germline, CDR1 is SNHLY and CDR2 is FYNNEI. This CDR3 contains 13 residues. Deletions cut 9 bases from V and 8 bases from J, with 19 bases between. CDR3 nucleotides: TGTGCCAGTTTCGCGGGTCACGTTTACGGCTACACCTTC. Its protein product is CASFAGHVYGYTF.

The chain combines TRBV4-1 with TRBJ2-5; 10 bases fit TRBD2. The length of the CDR3 is 17 residues. The trim removed 2 bases at V and 0 bases at J, leaving 6 bases unmatched. Germline V gene data show CDR1 as MGHRA and CDR2 as YSYEKL. The CDR3 reads CASSQSGLAGDQETQYF. The CDR3 region has the DNA TGCGCCAGCAGCCAAAGTGGGCTAGCGGGGGACCAAGAGACCCAGTACTTC.